Listed below are T cell receptor beta chains from one sample, sequenced in a study of T cell changes during pregnancy in multiple sclerosis. The method was immunoSEQ multiplex PCR; TCRdb's version includes in-frame clones alone and lacks a portion of them. The sample consists of 60,000 or so clones, about 92% of them appearing once. The source was peripheral blood, collected in the second trimester of pregnancy. All receptors derive from a female donor in good health, enrolled as a control in a pregnancy study. CDR3s include the opening cysteine and the closing phenylalanine or tryptophan. The order of the fields is clone size, D gene, J gene, V gene, CDR3 protein, CDR3 DNA. D genes are given only for firm matches. Clone sizes are given selectively: once, few, many, or a class where the clone is expanded.

size: NA; D: NA; J: TRBJ1-2; V: TRBV5-5; CDR3: CASSLGEAANYGYTF; DNA: TGTGCCAGCAGCCTGGGAGAGGCCGCTAACTATGGCTACACCTTC
size: NA; D: TRBD1; J: TRBJ1-5; V: TRBV5-1; CDR3: CASSLQGQANQPQHF; DNA: TGCGCCAGCAGCTTGCAGGGACAGGCCAATCAGCCCCAGCATTTT
size: NA; D: NA; J: TRBJ1-2; V: TRBV5-1; CDR3: CASSLAVNYGYTF; DNA: TGCGCCAGCAGCTTGGCTGTTAACTATGGCTACACCTTC
size: NA; D: NA; J: TRBJ2-5; V: TRBV7-2; CDR3: CASSFYGSSPETQYF; DNA: TGTGCCAGCAGCTTCTACGGGAGCTCCCCAGAGACCCAGTACTTC
size: NA; D: TRBD1; J: TRBJ1-2; V: TRBV2; CDR3: CASGGGQDLYGYTF; DNA: TGTGCCAGCGGGGGGGGACAGGACCTCTATGGCTACACCTTC
size: NA; D: NA; J: TRBJ1-2; V: TRBV30; CDR3: CAWSVGGYGYTF; DNA: TGTGCCTGGAGTGTAGGGGGATATGGCTACACCTTC
size: NA; D: TRBD1; J: TRBJ1-2; V: TRBV5-5; CDR3: CASSTGDSVGPF; DNA: TGTGCCAGCAGCACCGGGGACAGCGTCGGACCCTTC
size: NA; D: NA; J: TRBJ2-1; V: TRBV27; CDR3: CASSFTGNEQFF; DNA: TGTGCCAGCAGTTTTACGGGGAATGAGCAGTTCTTC
size: NA; D: TRBD1; J: TRBJ1-4; V: TRBV5-1; CDR3: CASSRRTGLSATNEKLFF; DNA: TGCGCCAGCAGCCGACGGACAGGGCTTTCTGCAACTAATGAAAAACTGTTTTTT
size: NA; D: NA; J: TRBJ2-7; V: TRBV5-1; CDR3: CASSLSGPYEQYF; DNA: TGCGCCAGCAGCTTGTCAGGGCCCTACGAGCAGTACTTC
size: NA; D: NA; J: TRBJ1-6; V: TRBV5-1; CDR3: CASSLGAGENNSPLHF; DNA: TGCGCCAGCAGCTTGGGGGCGGGGGAGAATAATTCACCCCTCCACTTT
size: NA; D: NA; J: TRBJ2-7; V: TRBV5-1; CDR3: CASSLVQGTLEEQYF; DNA: TGCGCCAGCAGCTTGGTTCAGGGGACATTGGAGGAGCAGTACTTC
size: NA; D: TRBD2; J: TRBJ2-1; V: TRBV5-1; CDR3: CASSLNPGTSANEQFF; DNA: TGCGCCAGCAGCTTGAACCCTGGGACTAGCGCGAATGAGCAGTTCTTC
size: NA; D: NA; J: TRBJ1-6; V: TRBV10-2; CDR3: CASSSDPILNSPLHF; DNA: TGCGCCAGCAGCAGCGACCCTATTCTTAATTCACCCCTCCACTTT
size: NA; D: NA; J: TRBJ2-7; V: TRBV20-1; CDR3: CSASDIYEQYF; DNA: TGCAGTGCTTCCGACATCTACGAGCAGTACTTC
size: once; D: TRBD1; J: TRBJ1-2; V: TRBV18; CDR3: CASSPLGTGGINYGYTF; DNA: TGTGCCAGCTCACCACTCGGGACAGGGGGAATCAACTATGGCTACACCTTC
size: NA; D: NA; J: TRBJ2-2; V: TRBV10-1; CDR3: CASSYRGGPGELFF; DNA: TGCGCCAGCAGTTACCGGGGTGGCCCCGGGGAGCTGTTTTTT
size: NA; D: NA; J: TRBJ1-5; V: TRBV6-4; CDR3: CATILPNQPQHF; DNA: TGTGCCACCATTCTACCTAATCAGCCCCAGCATTTT
size: NA; D: NA; J: TRBJ2-5; V: TRBV5-4; CDR3: CASSLPGETQYF; DNA: TGTGCCAGCAGCTTACCGGGAGAGACCCAGTACTTC
size: NA; D: NA; J: TRBJ2-1; V: TRBV9; CDR3: CASSAHAVGSSYNEQFF; DNA: TGTGCCAGCAGCGCTCACGCGGTGGGGAGCTCCTACAATGAGCAGTTCTTC
size: NA; D: TRBD2; J: TRBJ2-3; V: TRBV7-8; CDR3: CASSLRLAGVGDTQYF; DNA: TGTGCCAGCAGCTTACGACTAGCGGGAGTTGGAGATACGCAGTATTTT
size: NA; D: NA; J: TRBJ2-1; V: TRBV5-4; CDR3: CASSLIQGRNEQFF; DNA: TGTGCCAGCAGCTTGATACAGGGGAGGAATGAGCAGTTCTTC
size: NA; D: TRBD1; J: TRBJ1-4; V: TRBV30; CDR3: CAWRTGRKEKLFF; DNA: TGTGCCTGGAGGACAGGGCGAAAAGAAAAACTGTTTTTT
size: NA; D: TRBD2; J: TRBJ2-1; V: TRBV5-1; CDR3: CASSLLAGVRYNEQFF; DNA: TGCGCCAGCAGCTTGCTAGCGGGAGTTAGGTACAATGAGCAGTTCTTC
size: NA; D: TRBD2; J: TRBJ2-3; V: TRBV7-9; CDR3: CASSLGGLAIDTQYF; DNA: TGTGCCAGCAGCTTAGGTGGACTAGCGATAGATACGCAGTATTTT
size: NA; D: TRBD1; J: TRBJ2-2; V: TRBV11-1; CDR3: CASSFQGQGNTGELFF; DNA: TGTGCCAGCAGCTTTCAAGGACAGGGGAACACCGGGGAGCTGTTTTTT
size: NA; D: NA; J: TRBJ1-4; V: TRBV5-6; CDR3: CASSQVALLATNEKLFF; DNA: TGTGCCAGCAGCCAGGTCGCTCTCTTAGCAACTAATGAAAAACTGTTTTTT
size: NA; D: NA; J: TRBJ1-4; V: TRBV7-9; CDR3: CASSLRGVTNEKLFF; DNA: TGTGCCAGCAGCTTACGGGGGGTAACTAATGAAAAACTGTTTTTT
size: NA; D: TRBD2; J: TRBJ2-5; V: TRBV7-9; CDR3: CASSSTAGAFQETQYF; DNA: TGTGCCAGCAGCTCGACAGCGGGAGCCTTCCAAGAGACCCAGTACTTC
size: once; D: TRBD1; J: TRBJ1-2; V: TRBV6-5; CDR3: CASSSQGGANYGYTF; DNA: TGTGCCAGCAGTTCCCAGGGGGGTGCTAACTATGGCTACACCTTC
size: NA; D: NA; J: TRBJ2-7; V: TRBV18; CDR3: CASSPPGSSSYEQYF; DNA: TGTGCCAGCTCACCCCCAGGGTCAAGCTCCTACGAGCAGTACTTC
size: NA; D: TRBD2; J: TRBJ2-3; V: TRBV5-1; CDR3: CASSRPGTSGSRAQYF; DNA: TGCGCCAGCAGCCGCCCTGGGACTAGCGGGAGTCGAGCGCAGTATTTT
size: NA; D: TRBD1; J: TRBJ1-5; V: TRBV7-8; CDR3: CASSLRTGIGQPQHF; DNA: TGTGCCAGCAGTTTACGGACAGGGATAGGTCAGCCCCAGCATTTT
size: NA; D: TRBD2; J: TRBJ2-7; V: TRBV27; CDR3: CASSFAGGSYEQYF; DNA: TGTGCCAGCAGTTTCGCGGGGGGCTCCTACGAGCAGTACTTC
size: NA; D: NA; J: TRBJ1-4; V: TRBV5-4; CDR3: CASSGTANEKLFF; DNA: TGTGCCAGCAGCGGAACAGCTAATGAAAAACTGTTTTTT
size: NA; D: NA; J: TRBJ1-1; V: TRBV6-1; CDR3: CASSPDYQAFF; DNA: TGTGCCAGCAGTCCTGACTACCAGGCTTTCTTT
size: NA; D: TRBD2; J: TRBJ2-7; V: TRBV5-1; CDR3: CASSPGLAAGSYEQYF; DNA: TGCGCCAGCAGCCCGGGACTAGCGGCGGGATCCTACGAGCAGTACTTC
size: NA; D: NA; J: TRBJ1-1; V: TRBV27; CDR3: CASIRPEDSAAFF; DNA: TGTGCCAGCATCCGACCGGAGGACTCAGCGGCTTTCTTT
size: NA; D: TRBD2; J: TRBJ2-6; V: TRBV5-8; CDR3: CASSLAVLAGSGANVLTF; DNA: TGTGCCAGCAGCTTGGCCGTACTAGCGGGCTCTGGGGCCAACGTCCTGACTTTC
size: NA; D: NA; J: TRBJ2-3; V: TRBV7-3; CDR3: CASSRRGGDTDTQYF; DNA: TGTGCCAGCAGCCGGAGGGGGGGGGACACAGATACGCAGTATTTT